These 28 T cell receptor beta chains were all obtained from the same sample, sequenced in a study of vaccination effects on CD4 cells after COVID-19. Clones were read by immunoSEQ multiplex PCR, and TCRdb kept only the in-frame ones, dropping some. The sample lists some 11,000 clones; approximately 74% were seen once. These receptors' antigens are unknown. The ViraFEST assay expanded antigen-specific CD4+ T cells with viral peptide pools before sequencing. After roughly 10 days in culture, the CD4+ T cells were isolated. The source material was CD4+ T cells from PBMCs cultured with HCoV-229E spike peptides, sampled before COVID-19 vaccination. The receptors come from a human donor who received a COVID-19 vaccine.

The rearrangement links TRBV5-1 to TRBJ2-5; D possibly corresponds to TRBD2 (5 bases). V lost 5 bases and J 9 bases, leaving 11 bases between the germline ends. CDR1 and CDR2 (germline): SGHRS, YFSETQ. The CDR3 totals 11 residues. The CDR3 protein is CASRNEEAQYF. The CDR3 nucleotides are TGCGCCAGCAGGAACGAGGAGGCCCAGTACTTC.

This chain uses TRBV14 with TRBJ1-1; no firm D call. This CDR3 is 13 amino acids long. V was shortened by 4 bases and J by 6 bases, with 12 bases between the two germline ends. Germline CDR1 SGHDN, CDR2 FVKESK. CDR3 loop: CASSPQYGPEAFF. CDR3 DNA: TGTGCCAGCAGCCCGCAATACGGGCCTGAAGCTTTCTTT.

This chain joins TRBV20-1 and TRBJ1-6; D is unresolved. V was pared by 3 bases and J by 7 bases, with 16 bases between. The CDR3 loop spans 15 amino acids. CDR1 is DFQATT, CDR2 SNEGSKA, per germline (reference sequence). As DNA, the CDR3 is TGCAGTGCTAGTTTGAATGGACCACTAAATTCACCCCTCCACTTT. It encodes CSASLNGPLNSPLHF.

The chain uses TRBV27 and TRBJ2-3, with D possibly TRBD1 on 6 matching bases. This CDR3 is built from 13 residues. Germline V lookup: CDR1 MNHEY, CDR2 SMNVEV (reference sequence). V was trimmed by 8 bases and J by 3 bases, leaving 12 bases between them. The CDR3 region has the DNA TGTGCCAGCCCCCAGGGGAGAACAGATACGCAGTATTTT. This sequence encodes CASPQGRTDTQYF.

This rearrangement joins TRBV6-5 to TRBJ1-4; D is uncertain. The CDR3 totals 16 residues. Trimming took off 0 bases at V and 8 bases at J, with 16 bases between the two ends. The germline V gene has CDR1 MNHEY and CDR2 SVGAGI. This chain's CDR3 is CASSYSYAGVKEKLFF. The CDR3 coding sequence is TGTGCCAGCAGTTACTCGTACGCAGGTGTGAAGGAAAAACTGTTTTTT.

The CDR3: CASRSSGTLTYNEQFF. The CDR3, as DNA: TGTGCCAGCAGGTCTTCCGGGACTCTTACCTACAATGAGCAGTTCTTC. The rearrangement uses TRBV7-9 and TRBJ2-1, with a weak D call TRBD2 (6 bases). V dropped 6 bases and J dropped 2 bases, with 17 bases sitting between them. The CDR3 is 16 amino acids. The germline CDR1 and CDR2 sequences are SEHNR and FQNEAQ (reference sequence).

The CDR3 sequence: CASMRPDTGELFF. As DNA, the CDR3 is TGTGCCAGCATGCGGCCGGACACCGGGGAGCTGTTTTTT. The chain is built from TRBV9 and TRBJ2-2; D unclear. Trimming removed 6 bases from V and 3 bases from J, with 9 bases in between. Germline-derived CDR1 and CDR2 are SGDLS and YYNGEE. CDR3 length: 13 amino acids.

The rearrangement joins TRBV4-3 to TRBJ1-1, with 9 bases aligning to TRBD1. The V segment lost 4 bases and the J segment 1 base; nucleotides outside the gene matches: 10. Germline V CDR1 and CDR2: LGHNA, YSLEER. CDR3 length: 17 amino acids. The CDR3 region has the DNA TGCGCCAGCAGCCGGAGTCGGACAGGGGTGAGGAACACTGAAGCTTTCTTT. Translation gives CASSRSRTGVRNTEAFF.

Only a few counts were recorded for this clone. V gene TRBV3-1 (or the pseudogene TRBV3-2) combines with J gene TRBJ2-1, with 9 bases identical to TRBD1. This CDR3 is 15 amino acids long. Trimming removed 3 bases from V and 4 bases from J; junction bases left unmatched: 4. Germline CDR1 reads LGHDT; CDR2 reads YNNKEL (reference sequence). The CDR3 sequence: CASSHGQGRYNEQFF. The DNA for the CDR3 is TGTGCCAGCAGCCATGGACAGGGGCGATACAATGAGCAGTTCTTC.

This sequence joins TRBV3-1 (or the pseudogene TRBV3-2) and TRBJ1-5; the D gene is possibly TRBD1 (6 bases). The CDR3 loop spans 15 amino acids. The V and J ends lost 1 base and 0 bases respectively, with 7 bases between them. CDR1 and CDR2 (germline): LGHDT, YNNKEL (reference sequence). In DNA, the CDR3 is TGTGCCAGCAGCCAAGCCAGGGGTAGCAATCAGCCCCAGCATTTT. Protein product: CASSQARGSNQPQHF.

This clone was recorded a few times. The rearrangement uses TRBV14 and TRBJ1-6; D gene ambiguous. The CDR3 is made up of 16 amino acids. The germline V gene encodes CDR1 SGHDN and CDR2 FVKESK. V was pared by 2 bases and J by 9 bases, with 17 bases between. CDR3 sequence reads: CASSQTPGSPLSPLHF. The CDR3, as DNA: TGTGCCAGCAGCCAAACGCCCGGGTCACCCCTTTCACCCCTCCACTTT.

The chain recombines TRBV28 with TRBJ2-5, with 8 bases aligning to TRBD2. In germline, CDR1 is MDHEN, CDR2 SYDVKM. J gave up 4 bases and V 4 bases, and 11 bases lay outside the gene matches. This CDR3 has 16 amino acids. The CDR3 DNA reads as TGTGCCAGCAGTTCCGAATCCGGGACTAGACGAGAGACCCAGTACTTC. This sequence encodes CASSSESGTRRETQYF.

The rearrangement joins TRBV3-1 (or the pseudogene TRBV3-2) to TRBJ1-4; D is unclear. Per germline, CDR1 LGHDT and CDR2 YNNKEL (reference sequence). Trimming cost V 4 bases and J 7 bases, with 4 bases left between them. There are 11 residues in the CDR3. DNA of the CDR3: TGTGCCAGCAGCCTAACTGAAAAACTGTTTTTT. This translates into CASSLTEKLFF.

V usage is TRBV2 and J usage is TRBJ1-5; 11 positions match TRBD1. This CDR3 is built from 15 residues. V lost 3 bases to trimming and J lost 7 bases; unmatched junction nucleotides: 5. Germline V gene sequence: CDR1 SNHLY, CDR2 FYNNEI. The CDR3: CASSERTGGWQPQHF. Here the CDR3 DNA reads TGTGCCAGCAGTGAGAGGACAGGGGGCTGGCAGCCCCAGCATTTT.

The chain combines TRBV27 with TRBJ2-1; 16 bases line up with TRBD2. The germline V gene encodes CDR1 MNHEY and CDR2 SMNVEV (reference sequence). The CDR3 loop spans 16 amino acids. V gave up 8 bases and J gave up 0 bases; unmatched junction bases: 1. The CDR3 is CASGTSGRASYNEQFF. As DNA, the CDR3 is TGTGCCAGCGGGACTAGCGGGAGGGCCTCCTACAATGAGCAGTTCTTC.

The chain has TRBV3-1 (or the pseudogene TRBV3-2) and TRBJ2-3; 10 bases agree with TRBD2. V dropped 5 bases and J dropped 5; count of bases not matched to a gene: 7. The CDR3 loop spans 15 amino acids. Germline values: CDR1 LGHDT, CDR2 YNNKEL (reference sequence). The CDR3, as DNA: TGTGCCAGCAGCAAAGCGGGGGGGCAAGTAGATACGCAGTATTTT. This codes for CASSKAGGQVDTQYF.

V gene TRBV15 combines with J gene TRBJ2-2, with D unclear. From germline, CDR1 is LNHNV and CDR2 YYDKDF (reference sequence). Trimming took off 0 bases at V and 8 bases at J, with 25 bases between the two ends. CDR3 size: 19 residues. CDR3 in amino acids: CATSRENSGQGFEIGELFF. DNA of the CDR3: TGTGCCACCAGCAGAGAGAATAGTGGGCAAGGCTTTGAGATTGGGGAGCTGTTTTTT.

CDR3 amino acids: CASSETPGAPYEQYF. In DNA, the CDR3 is TGTGCCAGCAGTGAAACCCCAGGAGCCCCCTACGAGCAGTACTTC. This chain uses TRBV6-1 with TRBJ2-7; no clear D. Germline assignment: CDR1 MNHNS and CDR2 SASEGT. The CDR3 length is 15 residues. Trimming left V 2 bases short and J 2 bases short, with 13 bases between.

V is TRBV9 and J is TRBJ2-5; D remains unclear. V lost 1 base, J lost 3 bases, and 7 bases lay in between. This CDR3 spans 13 amino acids. Germline lookup yields CDR1 SGDLS and CDR2 YYNGEE. As DNA, the CDR3 is TGTGCCAGCAGCGTATCTCGGGAAGAGACCCAGTACTTC. It is translated as CASSVSREETQYF.

The J gene is TRBJ2-5, the V gene TRBV7-9, with 7 bases aligning to TRBD2. Germline assignment: CDR1 SEHNR and CDR2 FQNEAQ (reference sequence). J gave up 5 bases and V 3 bases, and 9 bases lay outside the gene matches. The CDR3 runs to 15 residues. CDR3 region: CASSLASGISETQYF. The CDR3 DNA reads as TGTGCCAGCAGCTTGGCTAGCGGCATTTCGGAGACCCAGTACTTC.

The chain is built from TRBV24-1 and TRBJ2-5; the D gene is possibly TRBD2 (5 bases). The V gene lost 7 bases and the J gene lost 2 bases, with 16 bases spanning the gap. The CDR3 has 15 amino acids. The germline CDR1 and CDR2 sequences are KGHDR and SFDVKD. CDR3 amino acids: CATSPRSGKQETQYF. The CDR3 DNA follows: TGTGCCACCAGCCCTAGGTCGGGGAAACAAGAGACCCAGTACTTC.

The chain joins TRBV4-3 to TRBJ2-7, with D maybe TRBD1 (6 bases). CDR3 length: 13 residues. Germline loops: CDR1 LGHNA, CDR2 YSLEER. V dropped 0 bases and J dropped 9 bases, with 12 bases sitting between them. CDR3 nucleotide sequence: TGCGCCAGCAGCCAAGATCTCGGCAGGGGGCAGTACTTC. It is translated as CASSQDLGRGQYF.

The V and J genes are TRBV4-1 and TRBJ1-5; a weak D match, TRBD1 (6 bases). V lost 5 bases to trimming and J lost 2 bases, with 10 bases between them. Germline CDR1 and CDR2: MGHRA and YSYEKL. The CDR3 spans 14 residues. The CDR3 DNA reads as TGCGCCAGCAGCGAACGACAGGGCAATCAGCCCCAGCATTTT. Protein sequence: CASSERQGNQPQHF.

The chain links TRBV3-1 (or the pseudogene TRBV3-2) to TRBJ2-3; no firm D call. The CDR3 length is 14 residues. V was shortened by 3 bases and J by 2 bases, with 9 bases between the two germline ends. Germline V gives CDR1 LGHDT, CDR2 YNNKEL (reference sequence). The CDR3 nucleotides read TGTGCCAGCAGCCAGCAGAGGTTCACAGATACGCAGTATTTT. This translates into CASSQQRFTDTQYF.

The chain has TRBV21-1 and TRBJ1-1; the table's D call, TRBD1, was not checked against the DNA. TRBV21-1 is flagged as a pseudogene. The CDR3 contains 18 residues. As DNA, the CDR3 is TGTGCCAGCCGCAACCTCCGGCGGGACAGGGGGTGGGACACTGAAGCTTTCTTT. This codes for CASRNLRRDRGWDTEAFF.

This clone was counted a single time. The chain uses TRBV10-3 and TRBJ1-5, with 7 bases lining up with TRBD1. Germline CDR1 and CDR2: ENHRY and SYGVKD. The CDR3 consists of 15 residues. After removal of 3 bases from V and 1 base from J, the junction contained 3 bases not matched to a gene. As DNA, the CDR3 is TGTGCCATCAGTGACAGGGGGGACAGCAATCAGCCCCAGCATTTT. Its protein product is CAISDRGDSNQPQHF.

The J gene is TRBJ1-1, the V gene TRBV6-1; D is uncertain. Germline loops: CDR1 MNHNS, CDR2 SASEGT. CDR3 length: 15 residues. The V and J ends lost 1 base and 3 bases respectively, with 12 bases between them. CDR3 region: CASSEGVGVYTEAFF. The CDR3 coding sequence is TGTGCCAGCAGTGAAGGGGTGGGCGTTTACACTGAAGCTTTCTTT.

This chain connects TRBV7-2 to TRBJ1-2; maybe TRBD1 (6 bases). Germline V gene lookup returns CDR1 SGHTA and CDR2 FQGNSA. The V end lost 5 bases, the J end lost 0 bases, and 16 bases lay between the germline ends. The CDR3 contains 16 residues. This CDR3 reads CASSRQDGLANYGYTF. Here the CDR3 DNA reads TGTGCCAGCAGCAGACAGGACGGCTTAGCTAACTATGGCTACACCTTC.